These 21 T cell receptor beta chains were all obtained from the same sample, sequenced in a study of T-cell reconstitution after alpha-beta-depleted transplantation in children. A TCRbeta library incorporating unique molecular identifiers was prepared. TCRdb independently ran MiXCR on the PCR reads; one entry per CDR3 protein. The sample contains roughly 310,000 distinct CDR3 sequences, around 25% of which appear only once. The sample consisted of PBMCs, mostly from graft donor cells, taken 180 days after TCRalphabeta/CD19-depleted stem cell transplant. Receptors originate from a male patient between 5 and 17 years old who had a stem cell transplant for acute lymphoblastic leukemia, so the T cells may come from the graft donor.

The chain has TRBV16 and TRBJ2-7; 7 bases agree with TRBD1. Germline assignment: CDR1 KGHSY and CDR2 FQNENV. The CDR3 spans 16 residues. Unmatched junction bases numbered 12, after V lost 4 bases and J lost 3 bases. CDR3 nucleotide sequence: TGTGCCAGCAGCCCCCCAGGGACAGCGGTAATCTACGAGCAGTACTTC. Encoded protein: CASSPPGTAVIYEQYF.

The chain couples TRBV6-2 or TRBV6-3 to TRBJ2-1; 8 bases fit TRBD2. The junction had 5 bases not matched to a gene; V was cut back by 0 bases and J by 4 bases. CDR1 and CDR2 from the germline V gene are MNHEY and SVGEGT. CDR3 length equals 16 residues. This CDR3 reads CASSYSDSGIYNEQFF. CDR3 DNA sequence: TGTGCCAGCAGTTACTCGGATAGCGGGATTTACAATGAGCAGTTCTTC.

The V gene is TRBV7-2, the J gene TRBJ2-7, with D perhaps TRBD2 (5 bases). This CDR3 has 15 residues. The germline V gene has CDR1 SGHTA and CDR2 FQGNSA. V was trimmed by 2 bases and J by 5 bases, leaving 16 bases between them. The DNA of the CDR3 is TGTGCCAGCAGCTTAAATGTGGGAGCCAAAGACGAGCAGTACTTC. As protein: CASSLNVGAKDEQYF.

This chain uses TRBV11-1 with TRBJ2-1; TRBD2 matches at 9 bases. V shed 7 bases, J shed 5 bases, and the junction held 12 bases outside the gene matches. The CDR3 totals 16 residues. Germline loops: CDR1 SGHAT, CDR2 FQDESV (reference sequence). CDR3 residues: CASTPRIAGVNNEQFF. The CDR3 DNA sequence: TGTGCCAGCACCCCCAGGATAGCGGGAGTTAACAATGAGCAGTTCTTC.

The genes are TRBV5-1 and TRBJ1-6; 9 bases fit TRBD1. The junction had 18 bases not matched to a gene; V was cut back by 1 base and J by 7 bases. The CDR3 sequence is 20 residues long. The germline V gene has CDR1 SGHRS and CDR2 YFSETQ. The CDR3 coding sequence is TGCGCCAGCAGCTTGCCTGAACCCTGGACAGGGGCTCCAAGGAATTCACCCCTCCACTTT. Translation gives CASSLPEPWTGAPRNSPLHF.

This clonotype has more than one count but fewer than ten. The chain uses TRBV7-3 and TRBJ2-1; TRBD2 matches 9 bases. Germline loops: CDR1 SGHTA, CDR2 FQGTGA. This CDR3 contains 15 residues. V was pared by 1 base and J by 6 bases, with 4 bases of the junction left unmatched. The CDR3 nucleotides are TGTGCCAGCAGCTTAAGCCTAGCGGGACCCAATGAGCAGTTCTTC. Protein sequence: CASSLSLAGPNEQFF.

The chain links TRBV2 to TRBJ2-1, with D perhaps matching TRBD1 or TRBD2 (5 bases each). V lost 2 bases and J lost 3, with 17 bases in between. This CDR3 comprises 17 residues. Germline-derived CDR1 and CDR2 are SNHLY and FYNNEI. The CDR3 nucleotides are TGTGCCAGCAGTGAATTTCCCGGGACGGATAACTACAATGAGCAGTTCTTC. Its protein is CASSEFPGTDNYNEQFF. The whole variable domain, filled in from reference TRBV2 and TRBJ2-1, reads EPEVTQTPSHQVTQMGQEVILRCVPISNHLYFYWYRQILGQKVEFLVSFYNNEISEKSEIFDDQFSVERPDGSNFTLKIRSTKLEDSAMYFCASSEFPGTDNYNEQFFGPGTRLTVL.

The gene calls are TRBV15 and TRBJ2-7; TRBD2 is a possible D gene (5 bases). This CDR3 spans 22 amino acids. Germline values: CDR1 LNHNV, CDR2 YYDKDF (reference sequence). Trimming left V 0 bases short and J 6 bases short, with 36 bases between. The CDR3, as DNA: TGTGCCACCAGCAGAGATAAGGGTCCGGGTTGGCGACGGACTGATTTGTATTCCGAGCAGTACTTC. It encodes CATSRDKGPGWRRTDLYSEQYF.

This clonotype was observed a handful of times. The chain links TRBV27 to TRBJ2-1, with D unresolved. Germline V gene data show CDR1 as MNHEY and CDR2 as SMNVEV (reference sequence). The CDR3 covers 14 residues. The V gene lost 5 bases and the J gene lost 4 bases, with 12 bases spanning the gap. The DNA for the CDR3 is TGTGCCAGCAGTCCCCGGATCAGATACAATGAGCAGTTCTTC. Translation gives CASSPRIRYNEQFF.

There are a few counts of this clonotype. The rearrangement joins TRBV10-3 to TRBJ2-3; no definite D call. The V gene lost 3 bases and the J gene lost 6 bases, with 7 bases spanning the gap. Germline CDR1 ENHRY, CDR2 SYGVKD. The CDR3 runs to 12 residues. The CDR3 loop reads CAISEGWDTQYF. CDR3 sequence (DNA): TGTGCCATCAGTGAAGGGTGGGATACGCAGTATTTT.

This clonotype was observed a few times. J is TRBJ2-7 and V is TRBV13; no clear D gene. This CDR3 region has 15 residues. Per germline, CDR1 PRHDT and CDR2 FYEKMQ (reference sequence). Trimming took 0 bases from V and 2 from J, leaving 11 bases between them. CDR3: CASSLGRGVTYEQYF. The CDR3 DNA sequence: TGTGCCAGCAGCTTAGGCCGTGGGGTCACCTACGAGCAGTACTTC. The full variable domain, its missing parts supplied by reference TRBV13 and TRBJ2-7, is AAGVIQSPRHLIKEKRETATLKCYPIPRHDTVYWYQQGPGQDPQFLISFYEKMQSDKGSIPDRFSAQQFSDYHSELNMSSLELGDSALYFCASSLGRGVTYEQYFGPGTRLTVT.

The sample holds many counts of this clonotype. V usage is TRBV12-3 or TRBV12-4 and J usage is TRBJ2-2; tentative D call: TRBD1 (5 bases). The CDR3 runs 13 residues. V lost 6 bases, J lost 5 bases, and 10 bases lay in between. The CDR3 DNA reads TGTGCCAGCAGGATGACAGCTACCGGGGAGCTGTTTTTT. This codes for CASRMTATGELFF.

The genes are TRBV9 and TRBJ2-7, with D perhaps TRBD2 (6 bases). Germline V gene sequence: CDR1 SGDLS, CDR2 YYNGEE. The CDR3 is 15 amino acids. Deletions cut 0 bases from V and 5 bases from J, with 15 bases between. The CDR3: CASSVEPGVADEQYF. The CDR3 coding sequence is TGTGCCAGCAGCGTAGAACCGGGGGTGGCCGACGAGCAGTACTTC.

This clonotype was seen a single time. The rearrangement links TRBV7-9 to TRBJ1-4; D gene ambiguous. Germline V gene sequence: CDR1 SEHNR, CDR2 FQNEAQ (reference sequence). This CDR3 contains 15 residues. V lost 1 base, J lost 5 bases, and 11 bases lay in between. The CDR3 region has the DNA TGTGCCAGCAGCTTAGTTGGGCTTGAGAATGAAAAACTGTTTTTT. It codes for CASSLVGLENEKLFF.

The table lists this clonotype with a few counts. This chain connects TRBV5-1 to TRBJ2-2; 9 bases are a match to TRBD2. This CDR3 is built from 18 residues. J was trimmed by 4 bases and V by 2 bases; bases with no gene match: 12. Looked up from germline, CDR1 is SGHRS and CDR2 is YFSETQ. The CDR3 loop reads CASSFRGRGLAATGELFF. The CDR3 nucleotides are TGCGCCAGCAGCTTTCGGGGACGGGGACTAGCAGCCACCGGGGAGCTGTTTTTT.

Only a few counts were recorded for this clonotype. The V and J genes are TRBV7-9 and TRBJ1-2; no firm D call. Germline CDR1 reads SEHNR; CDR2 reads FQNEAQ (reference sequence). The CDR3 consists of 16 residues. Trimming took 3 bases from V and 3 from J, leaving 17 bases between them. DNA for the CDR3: TGTGCCAGCAGCTTCCCTCCTCGGCCCCTGGACTATGGCTACACCTTC. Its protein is CASSFPPRPLDYGYTF.

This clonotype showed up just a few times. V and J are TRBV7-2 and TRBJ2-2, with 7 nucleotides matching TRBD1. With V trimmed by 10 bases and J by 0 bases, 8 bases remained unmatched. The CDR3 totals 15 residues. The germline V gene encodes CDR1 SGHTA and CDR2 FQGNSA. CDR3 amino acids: CATQGDGSNTGELFF. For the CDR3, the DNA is TGTGCCACCCAGGGGGACGGATCGAACACCGGGGAGCTGTTTTTT.

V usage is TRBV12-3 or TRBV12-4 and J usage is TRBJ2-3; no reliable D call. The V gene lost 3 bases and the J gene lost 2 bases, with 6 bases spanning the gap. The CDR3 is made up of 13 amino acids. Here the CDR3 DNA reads TGTGCCAGCAGTTTCCCTAACACAGATACGCAGTATTTT. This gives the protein CASSFPNTDTQYF.

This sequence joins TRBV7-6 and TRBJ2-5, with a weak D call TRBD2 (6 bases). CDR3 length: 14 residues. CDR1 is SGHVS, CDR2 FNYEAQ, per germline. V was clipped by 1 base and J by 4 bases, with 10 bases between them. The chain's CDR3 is CASSLVSGRETQYF. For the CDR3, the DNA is TGTGCCAGCAGCTTAGTGTCCGGGAGAGAGACCCAGTACTTC.

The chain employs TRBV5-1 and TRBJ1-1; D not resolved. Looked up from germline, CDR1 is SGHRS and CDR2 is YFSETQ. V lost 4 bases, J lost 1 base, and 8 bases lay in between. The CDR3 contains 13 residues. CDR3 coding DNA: TGCGCCAGCAGCCCTGGAGCGAACACTGAAGCTTTCTTT. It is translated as CASSPGANTEAFF.

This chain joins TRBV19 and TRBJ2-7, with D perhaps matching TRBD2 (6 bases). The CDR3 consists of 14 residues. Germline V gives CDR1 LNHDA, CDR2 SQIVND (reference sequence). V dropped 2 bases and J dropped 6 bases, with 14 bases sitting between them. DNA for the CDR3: TGTGCCAGTAGTATATCCCGGACTAACGGCGAGCAGTACTTC. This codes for CASSISRTNGEQYF.